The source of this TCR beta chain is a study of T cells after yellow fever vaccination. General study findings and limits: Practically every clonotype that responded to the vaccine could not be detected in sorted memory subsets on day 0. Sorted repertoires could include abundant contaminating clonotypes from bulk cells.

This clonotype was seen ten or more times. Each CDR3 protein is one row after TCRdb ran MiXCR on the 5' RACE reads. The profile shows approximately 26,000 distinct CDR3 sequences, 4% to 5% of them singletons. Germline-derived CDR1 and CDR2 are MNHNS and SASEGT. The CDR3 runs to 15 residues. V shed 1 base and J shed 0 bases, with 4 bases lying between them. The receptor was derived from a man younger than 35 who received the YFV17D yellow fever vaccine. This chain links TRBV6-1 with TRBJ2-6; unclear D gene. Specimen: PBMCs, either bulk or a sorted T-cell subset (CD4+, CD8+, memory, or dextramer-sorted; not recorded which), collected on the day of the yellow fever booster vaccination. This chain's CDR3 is CASSEGGSGANVLTF. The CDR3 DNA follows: TGTGCCAGCAGTGAAGGGGGCTCTGGGGCCAACGTCCTGACTTTC.